This T cell receptor beta chain was recovered during a study of blood T cell repertoires in COVID-19. The germline V gene has CDR1 WSHSY and CDR2 SAAADI. The ends were cut back, 3 bases at V and 3 bases at J, with 15 bases in the middle. The CDR3 totals 15 residues. In the authors' methods: For nucleated cells, counts were estimated from reference gene primer amplification. Here immunoSEQ multiplex PCR was the method, and the copy in TCRdb shows in-frame clones only, minus some. V, J and clone size were drawn from that table, and D and trimming were deduced from the DNA. The sample shows a few hundred thousand clones, roughly 90% of them seen only once.

This clonotype was obtained from a man in his forties or fifties who had recovered from COVID-19. Material: PBMCs or T cells enriched from blood (not recorded which). The rearrangement links TRBV10-2 to TRBJ2-7, with D maybe TRBD1 (5 bases). Here the CDR3 reads CASSERQILYYEQYF. The CDR3 nucleotides read TGCGCCAGCAGTGAAAGACAGATACTCTACTACGAGCAGTACTTC.